Each of the 27 T cell receptor beta chains below was sequenced from the same sample in a study of cytomegalovirus exposure and HLA in healthy donors (TCRdb year 2017). The library came from the immunoSEQ multiplex PCR assay. The immuneACCESS repertoire file appears here via TCRdb, limited to in-frame rearrangements. These files lack a portion of the clones; in checked studies, under half of the deficit traces to unresolved V genes, and the cause of the others is not known. This sample is represented by 200,000 or so clones; about 79% of them were singletons. Of the sample, roughly 13% falls within the top ten clones. The specimen was PBMCs. Receptors were obtained from a woman aged 25 to 39 in good health and CMV-seropositive.

The genes are TRBV18 and TRBJ2-7; tentatively, D is TRBD2 (6 bases). Germline CDR1 and CDR2: KGHSH and LQKENI. The CDR3 covers 12 residues. The ends were cut back, 2 bases at V and 7 bases at J, with 9 bases in the middle. For the CDR3, the DNA is TGTGCCAGCTCACCAGGGAGGTGGGAGCAGTACTTC. Residues: CASSPGRWEQYF.

V is TRBV2 and J is TRBJ2-4, with D possibly matching TRBD2 (5 bases). CDR1 is SNHLY and CDR2 is FYNNEI in the germline V gene. V was cut by 8 bases and J by 8 bases, with 16 bases left in between. The CDR3 is made up of 13 amino acids. The CDR3 bases are TGTGCCAGCGGAAGACTTCTCGGGGACATTCAGTACTTC. Residues: CASGRLLGDIQYF.

This rearrangement joins TRBV11-2 to TRBJ2-4; TRBD1 matches 8 bases. J lost 1 base, V lost 6 bases, and 8 bases had no gene match. This CDR3 contains 16 residues. Germline values: CDR1 SGHAT, CDR2 FQNNGV. The CDR3 DNA reads TGTGCCAGCAGACTGACAGGGGCCGCGGCCAAAAACATTCAGTACTTC. Translating gives CASRLTGAAAKNIQYF.

A few counts support this clone. The chain has TRBV7-9 and TRBJ1-1, with 7 bases identical to TRBD1. The CDR3 runs 14 residues. Germline values: CDR1 SEHNR, CDR2 FQNEAQ (reference sequence). The V and J ends lost 2 bases and 7 bases, in that order; junction bases with no gene match: 7. CDR3 DNA sequence: TGTGCCAGCAGCTTAACTCAGGGGGAGAATGAAGCTTTCTTT. It specifies CASSLTQGENEAFF. The full variable domain, its missing parts supplied by reference TRBV7-9 and TRBJ1-1, is DTGVSQNPRHKITKRGQNVTFRCDPISEHNRLYWYRQTLGQGPEFLTYFQNEAQLEKSRLLSDRFSAERPKGSFSTLEIQRTEQGDSAMYLCASSLTQGENEAFFGQGTRLTVV.

This chain links TRBV20-1 with TRBJ1-1, with a tentative D call TRBD1 (5 bases). Germline CDR1 and CDR2: DFQATT and SNEGSKA (reference sequence). The CDR3 is 10 residues long. Trimming took 5 bases from V and 9 from J, leaving 10 bases between them. The CDR3 nucleotides are TGCAGTGCTCCTCAGGGTAAAGCTTTCTTT. Amino acids: CSAPQGKAFF.

This chain connects TRBV2 to TRBJ2-7, with a tentative D call TRBD2 (6 bases). CDR1 is SNHLY and CDR2 is FYNNEI in the germline V gene. The CDR3 covers 15 residues. Trimming removed 4 bases from V and 0 bases from J, with 13 bases in between. Written as DNA, the CDR3 is TGTGCCAGCAGTGGCCGGGACTTAAACTCCTACGAGCAGTACTTC. This codes for CASSGRDLNSYEQYF. Combining the CDR3 with reference TRBV2 and TRBJ2-7 gives the whole variable domain EPEVTQTPSHQVTQMGQEVILRCVPISNHLYFYWYRQILGQKVEFLVSFYNNEISEKSEIFDDQFSVERPDGSNFTLKIRSTKLEDSAMYFCASSGRDLNSYEQYFGPGTRLTVT.

The table lists this clone with a count of one. V usage is TRBV9 and J usage is TRBJ2-3; no reliable D call. V was pared by 0 bases and J by 6 bases, with 8 bases between. CDR1 is SGDLS, CDR2 YYNGEE, per germline. The CDR3 runs to 13 residues. DNA of the CDR3: TGTGCCAGCAGCGTAGTTGTCTCCGATACGCAGTATTTT. The encoded protein is CASSVVVSDTQYF.

The chain joins TRBV5-1 to TRBJ2-7; D unresolved. The V end lost 4 bases, the J end lost 2 bases, and 16 bases lay between the germline ends. The CDR3 contains 15 residues. Germline V CDR1 and CDR2: SGHRS, YFSETQ. Here the CDR3 reads CASSPGRSAAYEQYF. The CDR3 coding sequence is TGCGCCAGCAGCCCGGGTAGGAGTGCGGCCTACGAGCAGTACTTC.

The rearrangement joins TRBV4-1 to TRBJ2-7, with a weak D call TRBD1 (5 bases). V was cut by 0 bases and J by 6 bases, with 12 bases left in between. In germline, CDR1 is MGHRA, CDR2 YSYEKL. The CDR3 is 14 amino acids. The CDR3 DNA is TGCGCCAGCAGCCAAGACTTGCAGGGCCGCGAGCAGTACTTC. It is translated as CASSQDLQGREQYF.

The V call is TRBV5-1, the J call TRBJ1-2, with 10 positions matching TRBD1. This CDR3 region has 14 residues. V shed 2 bases, J shed 10 bases, and the junction held 8 bases outside the gene matches. Germline V gives CDR1 SGHRS, CDR2 YFSETQ. The CDR3 region is CASSFPGTGDDYTF. DNA for the CDR3: TGCGCCAGCAGCTTTCCCGGGACAGGGGACGACTACACCTTC. The full variable domain, completed using reference TRBV5-1 and TRBJ1-2, is KAGVTQTPRYLIKTRGQQVTLSCSPISGHRSVSWYQQTPGQGLQFLFEYFSETQRNKGNFPGRFSGRQFSNSRSEMNVSTLELGDSALYLCASSFPGTGDDYTFGSGTRLTVV.

The chain employs TRBV10-3 and TRBJ2-3; TRBD1 agrees at 9 bases. Germline CDR1 is ENHRY and CDR2 is SYGVKD. This CDR3 spans 14 amino acids. The ends lost 5 bases at V and 7 bases at J; junction bases unmatched: 7. The DNA for the CDR3 is TGTGCCATCAGTCCGGGACAGGGATTACATACGCAGTATTTT. Its translation: CAISPGQGLHTQYF.

This chain joins TRBV19 and TRBJ2-7; 7 bases are a match to TRBD2. The germline gives CDR1 LNHDA, CDR2 SQIVND (reference sequence). The length of the CDR3 is 15 residues. Trimming took 1 base from V and 3 from J; bases not matched to a gene: 6. This CDR3 reads CASSIGGREVYEQYF. DNA for the CDR3: TGTGCCAGTAGTATAGGGGGTCGGGAGGTCTACGAGCAGTACTTC.

This clone was observed a few times. This chain uses TRBV7-3 with TRBJ2-1; TRBD1 matches 10 bases. The CDR3 consists of 15 residues. V shed 0 bases and J 5 bases; nucleotides not matched to a gene: 1. Germline CDR1 reads SGHTA; CDR2 reads FQGTGA. The CDR3 DNA is TGTGCCAGCAGCTTAACTGGGACAGGGGACAATGAGCAGTTCTTC. It translates to CASSLTGTGDNEQFF.

The CDR3 here is CASRSRTERNEQFF. DNA for the CDR3: TGTGCCAGCAGAAGTAGGACAGAAAGGAATGAGCAGTTCTTC. The V and J genes are TRBV6-5 and TRBJ2-1, with D possibly matching TRBD1 (6 bases). Per the germline V gene, CDR1 is MNHEY and CDR2 is SVGAGI. Between the trimmed V and J ends, which lost 6 bases and 7 bases, there was a span of 16 bases. There are 14 residues in the CDR3.

The rearrangement joins TRBV4-2 to TRBJ2-2; TRBD2 matches at 8 bases. CDR3 length: 15 residues. Per the germline V gene, CDR1 is LGHNA and CDR2 is YNFKEQ. After removal of 3 bases from V and 0 bases from J, the junction contained 0 bases not matched to a gene. The CDR3 DNA reads as TGTGCCAGCAGCCAGACTAGCGCGAACACCGGGGAGCTGTTTTTT. It is translated as CASSQTSANTGELFF.

The genes are TRBV29-1 and TRBJ1-5, with TRBD1 matching 9 bases. Germline trimming cut 2 bases from V and 5 bases from J; bases unmatched to any gene: 1. CDR3 length equals 13 residues. The germline CDR1 and CDR2 sequences are SQVTM and ANQGSEA. Here the CDR3 reads CSVERQGDQPQHF. The CDR3 DNA sequence: TGCAGCGTTGAACGACAGGGGGATCAGCCCCAGCATTTT.

Turning to this clone: One end of the junction varies from germline; a read error may be responsible. The chain joins TRBV9 to TRBJ2-5; TRBD2 agrees at 9 bases. The CDR3 has 15 residues. The germline gives CDR1 SGDLS, CDR2 YYNGEE. The CDR3 DNA reads as TGTGCCAGCAGCGATAGCGGGAGCCTTCAAGGGACCCAGTACTTC. The encoded protein is CASSDSGSLQGTQYF.

The chain is built from TRBV5-6 and TRBJ2-1; 7 bases align to TRBD2. The germline V gene encodes CDR1 SGHDT and CDR2 YYEEEE. The V gene end was trimmed by 0 bases and the J gene end by 1 base; junction bases not matched to a gene: 1. The CDR3 loop spans 15 amino acids. CDR3 region: CASSLGGGSYNEQFF. The CDR3 DNA sequence: TGTGCCAGCAGCTTGGGCGGGGGATCCTACAATGAGCAGTTCTTC.

This chain uses TRBV6-1 with TRBJ1-1, with D possibly matching TRBD1 (5 bases). Germline CDR1 and CDR2: MNHNS and SASEGT. The CDR3 spans 14 residues. V gave up 8 bases and J gave up 5 bases, with 18 bases separating them. Here the CDR3 reads CASSIWQGGTEAFF. The CDR3 DNA is TGTGCCAGCTCCATCTGGCAGGGTGGGACTGAAGCTTTCTTT.

The chain combines TRBV15 with TRBJ1-2, with a tentative D call TRBD1 (5 bases). V was cut by 3 bases and J by 6 bases, with 17 bases left in between. The CDR3 runs 15 residues. The V gene's germline CDR1 is LNHNV and CDR2 YYDKDF (reference sequence). The CDR3 nucleotides are TGTGCCACCAGCAGGAGAGGACAAACACTCGATGGCTACACCTTC. Translating it yields CATSRRGQTLDGYTF. Full variable domain (missing parts from reference TRBV15 and TRBJ1-2): DAMVIQNPRYQVTQFGKPVTLSCSQTLNHNVMYWYQQKSSQAPKLLFHYYDKDFNNEADTPDNFQSRRPNTSFCFLDIRSPGLGDTAMYLCATSRRGQTLDGYTFGSGTRLTVV.

This clone has more than one count but fewer than ten. V usage is TRBV11-2 and J usage is TRBJ2-3; 7 nucleotides agree with TRBD2. This CDR3 is 13 amino acids long. J was trimmed by 4 bases and V by 5 bases; bases with no gene match: 3. The germline V gene has CDR1 SGHAT and CDR2 FQNNGV. The CDR3 is CASSPAGADTQYF. In DNA, the CDR3 is TGTGCCAGCAGCCCGGCGGGGGCAGATACGCAGTATTTT. Full variable domain (remainder filled in from reference TRBV11-2 and TRBJ2-3): EAGVAQSPRYKIIEKRQSVAFWCNPISGHATLYWYQQILGQGPKLLIQFQNNGVVDDSQLPKDRFSAERLKGVDSTLKIQPAKLEDSAVYLCASSPAGADTQYFGPGTRLTVL.

The chain employs TRBV2 and TRBJ2-7; unclear D gene. CDR3 size: 13 residues. Trimming left V 5 bases short and J 2 bases short, with 10 bases between. Germline-derived CDR1 and CDR2 are SNHLY and FYNNEI. Written as DNA, the CDR3 is TGTGCCAGCAGTAAGAACCAGGCCTACGAGCAGTACTTC. This codes for CASSKNQAYEQYF. The complete variable domain, with remaining parts taken from reference TRBV2 and TRBJ2-7, reads EPEVTQTPSHQVTQMGQEVILRCVPISNHLYFYWYRQILGQKVEFLVSFYNNEISEKSEIFDDQFSVERPDGSNFTLKIRSTKLEDSAMYFCASSKNQAYEQYFGPGTRLTVT.

The V call is TRBV28, the J call TRBJ1-2, with 8 bases identical to TRBD1. The trim removed 8 bases at V and 7 bases at J, leaving 21 bases unmatched. Germline V gene sequence: CDR1 MDHEN, CDR2 SYDVKM. The CDR3 length is 17 residues. In DNA, the CDR3 is TGTGCCAGCGTTTCCGGGGGGACAGGTTTAATTTTGGGTGGCTACACCTTC. Amino acids: CASVSGGTGLILGGYTF.

The chain is built from TRBV9 and TRBJ2-2; tentative D call: TRBD2 (5 bases). V dropped 4 bases and J dropped 1 base, with 14 bases sitting between them. Germline V gene data show CDR1 as SGDLS and CDR2 as YYNGEE. This CDR3 comprises 16 residues. Here the CDR3 reads CASSPLSAGNTGELFF. DNA of the CDR3: TGTGCCAGCAGCCCGCTTTCGGCGGGGAACACCGGGGAGCTGTTTTTT.

CDR3 amino acids: CASGGSGGTDTQYF. CDR3 coding DNA: TGTGCTAGTGGGGGGTCGGGGGGCACAGATACGCAGTATTTT. This chain uses TRBV12-5 with TRBJ2-3; possible D gene TRBD2, 6 bases. The CDR3 is 14 residues long. V was pared by 6 bases and J by 1 base, with 11 bases between. The germline CDR1 and CDR2 sequences are LGHNT and FRNRAP.

This clone was counted a few times. The chain is built from TRBV2 and TRBJ2-7; a possible D gene is TRBD1 (6 bases). This CDR3 is built from 18 residues. CDR1 is SNHLY and CDR2 is FYNNEI in the germline V gene. Trimming stripped 0 bases from V and 3 bases from J, with 21 bases between. This CDR3 reads CASSEAGVVRGHHYEQYF. CDR3 sequence (DNA): TGTGCCAGCAGTGAAGCCGGTGTCGTCAGGGGCCATCACTACGAGCAGTACTTC. Filled out from reference TRBV2 and TRBJ2-7, the complete variable domain reads EPEVTQTPSHQVTQMGQEVILRCVPISNHLYFYWYRQILGQKVEFLVSFYNNEISEKSEIFDDQFSVERPDGSNFTLKIRSTKLEDSAMYFCASSEAGVVRGHHYEQYFGPGTRLTVT.

This clone was observed a handful of times. The V gene is TRBV29-1, the J gene TRBJ2-7, with D unresolved. In germline, CDR1 is SQVTM, CDR2 ANQGSEA. V gave up 4 bases and J gave up 6 bases, with 4 bases separating them. CDR3 length: 9 residues. The CDR3 DNA follows: TGCAGCGTTGCGGGCGAGCAGTACTTC. This codes for CSVAGEQYF.